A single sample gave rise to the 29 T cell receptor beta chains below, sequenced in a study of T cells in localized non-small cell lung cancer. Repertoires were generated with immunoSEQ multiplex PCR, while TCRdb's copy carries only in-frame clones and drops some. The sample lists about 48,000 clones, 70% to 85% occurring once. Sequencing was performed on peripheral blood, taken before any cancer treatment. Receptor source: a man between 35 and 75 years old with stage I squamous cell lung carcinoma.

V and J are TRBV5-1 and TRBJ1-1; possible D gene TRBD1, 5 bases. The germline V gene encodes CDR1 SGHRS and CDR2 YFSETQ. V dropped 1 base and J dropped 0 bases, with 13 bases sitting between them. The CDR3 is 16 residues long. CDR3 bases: TGCGCCAGCAGCTTGTTGGGGCGTCAGATGAACACTGAAGCTTTCTTT. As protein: CASSLLGRQMNTEAFF.

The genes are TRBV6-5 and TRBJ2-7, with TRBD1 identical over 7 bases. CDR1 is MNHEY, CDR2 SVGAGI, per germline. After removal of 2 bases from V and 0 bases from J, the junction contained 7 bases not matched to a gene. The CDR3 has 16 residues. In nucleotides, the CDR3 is TGTGCCAGCAGTTACGGACAGGCCCAGAGCTCCTACGAGCAGTACTTC. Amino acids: CASSYGQAQSSYEQYF.

CDR3 sequence: CAWSSTKSPQHF. CDR3 DNA sequence: TGTGCCTGGAGTAGCACCAAGTCGCCCCAGCATTTT. The rearrangement links TRBV30 to TRBJ1-5; D remains unclear. V was clipped by 2 bases and J by 9 bases, with 11 bases between them. The CDR3 has 12 amino acids. Germline lookup yields CDR1 GTSNPN and CDR2 SVGIG (reference sequence). Filled out from reference TRBV30 and TRBJ1-5, the complete variable domain reads SQTIHQWPATLVQPVGSPLSLECTVEGTSNPNLYWYRQAAGRGLQLLFYSVGIGQISSEVPQNLSASRPQDRQFILSSKKLLLSDSGFYLCAWSSTKSPQHFGDGTRLSIL.

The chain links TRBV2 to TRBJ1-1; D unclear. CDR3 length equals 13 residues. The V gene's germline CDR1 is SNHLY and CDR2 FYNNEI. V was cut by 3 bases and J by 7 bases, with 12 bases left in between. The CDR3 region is CASSDGGTFEAFF. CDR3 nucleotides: TGTGCCAGCAGTGACGGCGGCACCTTTGAAGCTTTCTTT.

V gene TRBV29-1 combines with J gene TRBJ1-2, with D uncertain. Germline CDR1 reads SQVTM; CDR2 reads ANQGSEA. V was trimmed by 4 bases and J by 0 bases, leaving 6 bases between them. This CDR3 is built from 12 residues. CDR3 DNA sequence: TGCAGCGTTGGCAGCCCTAACTATGGCTACACCTTC. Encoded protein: CSVGSPNYGYTF. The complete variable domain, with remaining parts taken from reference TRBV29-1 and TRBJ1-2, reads SAVISQKPSRDICQRGTSLTIQCQVDSQVTMMFWYRQQPGQSLTLIATANQGSEATYESGFVIDKFPISRPNLTFSTLTVSNMSPEDSSIYLCSVGSPNYGYTFGSGTRLTVV.

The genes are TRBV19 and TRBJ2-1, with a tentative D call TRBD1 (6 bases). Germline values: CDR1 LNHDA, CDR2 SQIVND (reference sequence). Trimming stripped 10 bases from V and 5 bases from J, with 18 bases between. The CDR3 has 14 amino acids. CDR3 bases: TGTGCCACTCAGGGGCTGGGATTCGACAATGAGCAGTTCTTC. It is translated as CATQGLGFDNEQFF.

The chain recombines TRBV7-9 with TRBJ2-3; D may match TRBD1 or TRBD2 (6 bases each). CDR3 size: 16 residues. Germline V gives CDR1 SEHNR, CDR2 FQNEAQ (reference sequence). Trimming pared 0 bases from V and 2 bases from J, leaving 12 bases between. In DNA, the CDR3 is TGTGCCAGCAGCTTAGCTTCGGGGGCGACCACAGATACGCAGTATTTT. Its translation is CASSLASGATTDTQYF.

The CDR3 DNA sequence: TGTGCCAGCAGCTCGGGGGCCCAGAGCTCTGGGGCCAACGTCCTGACTTTC. The encoded protein is CASSSGAQSSGANVLTF. The chain combines TRBV5-4 with TRBJ2-6; the D gene could be TRBD1 or TRBD2 (6 bases each). V was pared by 3 bases and J by 0 bases, with 13 bases between. The CDR3 totals 17 residues. In germline, CDR1 is SGHNT, CDR2 YYREEE (reference sequence).

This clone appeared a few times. For the CDR3, the DNA is TGTGCCAGCAGCCCAGGGGGGTCTGGAAACACCATATATTTT. Its protein is CASSPGGSGNTIYF. This chain joins TRBV7-2 and TRBJ1-3; 7 nucleotides agree with TRBD1. Per germline, CDR1 SGHTA and CDR2 FQGNSA. Losses at the gene ends were 5 bases for V and 1 base for J; bases not matched to a gene: 2. There are 14 residues in the CDR3.

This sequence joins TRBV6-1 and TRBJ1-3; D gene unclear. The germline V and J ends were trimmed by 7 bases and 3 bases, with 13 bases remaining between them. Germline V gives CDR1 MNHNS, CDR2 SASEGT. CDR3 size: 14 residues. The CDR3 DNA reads TGTGCCAGCAATGGGGAAACGATTGGAAACACCATATATTTT. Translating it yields CASNGETIGNTIYF.

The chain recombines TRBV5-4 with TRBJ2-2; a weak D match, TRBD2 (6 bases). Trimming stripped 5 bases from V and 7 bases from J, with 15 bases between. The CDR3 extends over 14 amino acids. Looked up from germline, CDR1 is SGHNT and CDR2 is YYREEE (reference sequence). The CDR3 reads CASRTGTQGGELFF. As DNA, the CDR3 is TGTGCCAGCAGAACCGGGACTCAGGGCGGGGAGCTGTTTTTT.

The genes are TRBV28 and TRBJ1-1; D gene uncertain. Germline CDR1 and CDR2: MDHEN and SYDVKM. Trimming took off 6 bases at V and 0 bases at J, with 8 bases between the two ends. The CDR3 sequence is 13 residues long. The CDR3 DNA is TGTGCCAGCAGAATCGGTATGAACACTGAAGCTTTCTTT. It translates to CASRIGMNTEAFF.

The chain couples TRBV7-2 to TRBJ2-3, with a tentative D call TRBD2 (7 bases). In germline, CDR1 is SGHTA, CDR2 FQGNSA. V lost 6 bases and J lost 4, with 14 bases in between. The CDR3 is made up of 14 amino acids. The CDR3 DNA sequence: TGTGCCAGCAGAGAGGGGGGGTGGGCAGATACGCAGTATTTT. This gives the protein CASREGGWADTQYF.

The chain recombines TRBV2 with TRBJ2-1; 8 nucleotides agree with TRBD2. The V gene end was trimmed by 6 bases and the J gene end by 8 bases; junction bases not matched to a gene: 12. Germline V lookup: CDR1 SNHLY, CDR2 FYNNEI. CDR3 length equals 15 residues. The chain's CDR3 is CASRAAGGAGDEQFF. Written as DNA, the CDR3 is TGTGCCAGCAGGGCGGCCGGGGGAGCGGGAGATGAGCAGTTCTTC.

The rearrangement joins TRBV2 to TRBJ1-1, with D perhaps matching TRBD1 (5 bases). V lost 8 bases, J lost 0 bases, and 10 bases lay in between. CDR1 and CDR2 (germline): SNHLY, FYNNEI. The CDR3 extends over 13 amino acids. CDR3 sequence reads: CASSPGMNTEAFF. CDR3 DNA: TGTGCCAGCTCGCCAGGGATGAACACTGAAGCTTTCTTT.

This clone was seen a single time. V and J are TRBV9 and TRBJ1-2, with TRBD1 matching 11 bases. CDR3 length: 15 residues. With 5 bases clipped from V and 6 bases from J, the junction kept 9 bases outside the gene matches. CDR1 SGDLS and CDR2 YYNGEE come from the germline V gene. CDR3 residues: CASRHRDRGLDGYTF. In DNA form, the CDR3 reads TGTGCCAGCAGACACCGGGACAGGGGGTTGGATGGCTACACCTTC.

CDR3 DNA: TGTGCCAGCAGTGATGCGGGGGGGTTCAGAGGAAAGACCCAGTACTTC. Residues: CASSDAGGFRGKTQYF. This rearrangement joins TRBV2 to TRBJ2-5; the match to TRBD2 covers 9 bases. CDR3 length: 16 amino acids. Trimming cost V 3 bases and J 6 bases; bases outside gene matches: 11. Looked up from germline, CDR1 is SNHLY and CDR2 is FYNNEI.

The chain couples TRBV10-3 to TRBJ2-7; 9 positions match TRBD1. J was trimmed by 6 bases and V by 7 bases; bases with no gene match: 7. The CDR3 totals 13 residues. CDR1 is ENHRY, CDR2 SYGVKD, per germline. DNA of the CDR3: TGTGCCATCAAGGGACAGGGTGAGGGCGAGCAGTACTTC. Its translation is CAIKGQGEGEQYF.

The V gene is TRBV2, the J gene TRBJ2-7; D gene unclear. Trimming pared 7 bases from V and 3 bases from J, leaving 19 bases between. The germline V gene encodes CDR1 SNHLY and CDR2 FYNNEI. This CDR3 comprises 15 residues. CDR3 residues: CASMAQRALGYEQYF. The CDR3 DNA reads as TGTGCCAGCATGGCTCAAAGGGCTTTGGGCTACGAGCAGTACTTC.

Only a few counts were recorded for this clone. Here the CDR3 reads CASSLLRDTQYF. In DNA form, the CDR3 reads TGTGCCAGCAGCCTCCTGAGGGATACGCAGTATTTT. The V gene is TRBV7-2, the J gene TRBJ2-3, with no clear D. This CDR3 spans 12 amino acids. Trimming removed 5 bases from V and 6 bases from J, with 9 bases in between. Germline V lookup: CDR1 SGHTA, CDR2 FQGNSA.

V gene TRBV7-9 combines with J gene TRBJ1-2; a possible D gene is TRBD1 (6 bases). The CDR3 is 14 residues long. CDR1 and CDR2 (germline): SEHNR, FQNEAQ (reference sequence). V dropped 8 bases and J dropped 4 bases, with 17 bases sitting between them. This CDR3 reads CASGPPGEAYGYTF. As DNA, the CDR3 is TGTGCCAGCGGACCCCCAGGGGAGGCCTATGGCTACACCTTC.

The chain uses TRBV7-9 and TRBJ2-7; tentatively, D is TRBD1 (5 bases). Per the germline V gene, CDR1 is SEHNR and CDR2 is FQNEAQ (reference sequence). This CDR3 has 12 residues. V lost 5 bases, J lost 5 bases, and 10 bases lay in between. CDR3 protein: CASSPDRHEQYF. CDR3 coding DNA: TGTGCCAGCAGCCCCGACAGACACGAGCAGTACTTC.

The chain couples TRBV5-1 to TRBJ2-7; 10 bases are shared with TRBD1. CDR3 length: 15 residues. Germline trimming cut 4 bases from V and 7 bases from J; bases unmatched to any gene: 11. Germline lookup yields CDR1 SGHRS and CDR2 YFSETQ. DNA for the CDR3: TGCGCCAGCAGCCAAACCGGGACAGGGGAACGGGAGCAGTACTTC. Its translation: CASSQTGTGEREQYF.

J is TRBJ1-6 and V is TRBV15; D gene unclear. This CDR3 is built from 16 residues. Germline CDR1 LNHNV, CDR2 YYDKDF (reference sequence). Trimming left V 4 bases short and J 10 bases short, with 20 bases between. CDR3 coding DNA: TGTGCCACCAGCACCTCCGGGCTCCGGGTGGGCTCACCCCTCCACTTT. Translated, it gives CATSTSGLRVGSPLHF.

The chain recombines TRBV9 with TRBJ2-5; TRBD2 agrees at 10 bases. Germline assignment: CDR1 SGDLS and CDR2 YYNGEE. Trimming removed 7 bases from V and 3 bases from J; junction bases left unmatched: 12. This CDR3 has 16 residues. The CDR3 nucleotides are TGTGCCAGCTCGCTGGCAGCGGGGGGGAAGGAAGAGACCCAGTACTTC. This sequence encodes CASSLAAGGKEETQYF.

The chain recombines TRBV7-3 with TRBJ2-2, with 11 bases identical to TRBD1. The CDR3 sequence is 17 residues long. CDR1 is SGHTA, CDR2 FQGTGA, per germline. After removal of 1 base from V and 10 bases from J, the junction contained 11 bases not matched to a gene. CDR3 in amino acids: CASSLRTGGTRNQELFF. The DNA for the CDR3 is TGTGCCAGCAGCTTAAGGACAGGGGGCACCCGAAATCAGGAGCTGTTTTTT.

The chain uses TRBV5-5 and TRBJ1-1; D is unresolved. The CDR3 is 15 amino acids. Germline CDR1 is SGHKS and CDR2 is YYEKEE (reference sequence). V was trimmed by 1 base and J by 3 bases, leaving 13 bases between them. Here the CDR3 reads CASSLRAPQDTEAFF. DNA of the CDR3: TGTGCCAGCAGCTTGCGGGCCCCGCAAGACACTGAAGCTTTCTTT.

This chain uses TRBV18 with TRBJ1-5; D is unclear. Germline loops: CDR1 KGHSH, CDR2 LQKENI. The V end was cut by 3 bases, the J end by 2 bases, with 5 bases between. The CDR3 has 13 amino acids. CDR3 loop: CASSPSRNQPQHF. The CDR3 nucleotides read TGTGCCAGCTCACCGTCGCGCAATCAGCCCCAGCATTTT.

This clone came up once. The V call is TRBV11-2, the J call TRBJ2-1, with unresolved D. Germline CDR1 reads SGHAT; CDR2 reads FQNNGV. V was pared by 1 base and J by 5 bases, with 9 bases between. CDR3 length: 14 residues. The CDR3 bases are TGTGCCAGCAGCTTAGCCGCTAACAACAATGAGCAGTTCTTC. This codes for CASSLAANNNEQFF.